Here is one T cell receptor (beta chain) with its context. What it recognizes is unknown. Per the germline V gene, CDR1 is SEHNR and CDR2 is FQNEAQ (reference sequence). Trimming at V came to 5 bases and at J to 3 bases, leaving 14 bases not matched to a gene. This CDR3 region has 17 residues. TCRdb's table, derived via immunoSEQ multiplex PCR, lists solely in-frame clones and lacks some. The table shows roughly 100,000 clones, with under 85% occurring only once. Blood draws occurred at baseline, cycle 4 day 1, and cycle 7 day 1. The data stem from a study of OX40 agonist ivuxolimab in advanced cancers. Study in general: The dose-escalation group included hepatocellular carcinoma, melanoma, renal cell carcinoma and head and neck cancer. Mean age roughly 65 years, range about 20 to 90; roughly 80% male. Broader study findings: At 0.1 to 3.0 mg/kg, clonal expansion of CD4+ and CD8+ blood T cells had occurred by week 6.

The V call is TRBV7-9, the J call TRBJ2-7, with 9 bases lining up with TRBD1. The starting material was CD4+ or CD8+ T cells sorted from blood, obtained in a trial of the OX40 agonist ivuxolimab. The origin of this receptor is an adult with an advanced solid tumor such as melanoma, head and neck, liver or kidney cancer. The CDR3 reads CASSAWGQGGKGYEQYF. CDR3 DNA sequence: TGTGCCAGCAGCGCCTGGGGACAGGGCGGTAAGGGCTACGAGCAGTACTTC.